These 25 T cell receptor beta chains came from one sample sequenced in a study of neoadjuvant anti-PD-1 for oral cavity cancer. As to time point: after neoadjuvant nivolumab, at surgical resection. The method was immunoSEQ multiplex PCR; TCRdb's version includes in-frame clones alone and lacks a portion of them. The sample carries about 9,400 clones, roughly three fifths recorded once. Sequencing was performed on PBMCs, taken after nivolumab (anti-PD-1) treatment. The origin of the receptors is a person aged 35-80 years with oral cavity squamous cell carcinoma.

The chain couples TRBV19 to TRBJ2-2; no clear D. Germline lookup yields CDR1 LNHDA and CDR2 SQIVND (reference sequence). V gave up 4 bases and J gave up 5 bases, with 5 bases separating them. The CDR3 extends over 12 amino acids. The CDR3 loop reads CASSKGTGELFF. The CDR3, as DNA: TGTGCCAGTAGTAAGGGTACCGGGGAGCTGTTTTTT.

The CDR3 region is CASSLPGGENYGYTF. The CDR3 DNA follows: TGTGCCAGCAGCTTGCCTGGGGGCGAAAACTATGGCTACACCTTC. V gene TRBV7-9 combines with J gene TRBJ1-2, with D maybe TRBD1 (6 bases). V dropped 3 bases and J dropped 2 bases, with 13 bases sitting between them. CDR1 and CDR2 from the germline V gene are SEHNR and FQNEAQ (reference sequence). This CDR3 is built from 15 residues.

The chain is built from TRBV5-1 and TRBJ2-3; 8 positions agree with TRBD1. There are 16 residues in the CDR3. The germline V gene encodes CDR1 SGHRS and CDR2 YFSETQ. The junction had 10 bases not matched to a gene; V was cut back by 4 bases and J by 3 bases. In DNA form, the CDR3 reads TGCGCCAGCAGCCTGACAGGGGAACAATGGACAGATACGCAGTATTTT. Translation: CASSLTGEQWTDTQYF.

The gene calls are TRBV19 and TRBJ2-1, with 8 bases fitting TRBD2. V gave up 1 base and J gave up 0 bases; unmatched junction bases: 8. The CDR3 is 18 amino acids. CDR1 LNHDA and CDR2 SQIVND come from the germline V gene (reference sequence). Here the CDR3 reads CASSIVASGHSSYNEQFF. The CDR3 bases are TGTGCCAGTAGTATAGTGGCTAGCGGGCATAGCTCCTACAATGAGCAGTTCTTC.

This chain connects TRBV5-6 to TRBJ1-5, with D maybe TRBD1 (6 bases). The germline V gene encodes CDR1 SGHDT and CDR2 YYEEEE. Trimming stripped 0 bases from V and 0 bases from J, with 10 bases between. The CDR3 has 16 residues. As DNA, the CDR3 is TGTGCCAGCAGCTTGGAAGGGGGGTATAGCAATCAGCCCCAGCATTTT. It is translated as CASSLEGGYSNQPQHF.

The chain links TRBV30 to TRBJ2-7; 7 positions match TRBD2. The CDR3 contains 14 residues. Per the germline V gene, CDR1 is GTSNPN and CDR2 is SVGIG (reference sequence). Trimming took 4 bases from V and 6 from J; bases not matched to a gene: 12. For the CDR3, the DNA is TGTGCCTGGAAAGGGCGGGAGCCATTTGTCGAGCAGTACTTC. This encodes CAWKGREPFVEQYF.

Here the CDR3 reads CASSTRQREQYF. CDR3 in DNA: TGTGCCAGCAGTACCCGACAACGCGAGCAGTACTTC. This chain connects TRBV28 to TRBJ2-7; D call uncertain. The CDR3 spans 12 residues. Trimming took off 5 bases at V and 6 bases at J, with 11 bases between the two ends. Looked up from germline, CDR1 is MDHEN and CDR2 is SYDVKM.

V gene TRBV11-2 combines with J gene TRBJ1-3; a weak D match, TRBD1 (5 bases). V was cut by 4 bases and J by 0 bases, with 16 bases left in between. The CDR3 spans 17 residues. The germline gives CDR1 SGHAT, CDR2 FQNNGV. The CDR3 DNA sequence: TGTGCCAGCAGCTCTTCACTAAGGGGCCCCTCTGGAAACACCATATATTTT. The encoded protein is CASSSSLRGPSGNTIYF.

The CDR3 region has the DNA TGTGCCAGCAGCTGGACAGGGAAGCAGTACTTC. Translating it yields CASSWTGKQYF. The V call is TRBV5-4, the J call TRBJ2-7, with 8 positions matching TRBD1. CDR1 is SGHNT and CDR2 is YYREEE in the germline V gene (reference sequence). V shed 3 bases, J shed 8 bases, and the junction held 1 base outside the gene matches. The CDR3 is 11 residues long.

This clone came up a few times. This chain links TRBV7-9 with TRBJ1-1; D unresolved. Germline V gene sequence: CDR1 SEHNR, CDR2 FQNEAQ (reference sequence). The CDR3 has 12 amino acids. The V and J ends lost 6 bases and 8 bases respectively, with 13 bases between them. The DNA of the CDR3 is TGTGCCAGCAGTGTATTGGGGATAGAAGCTTTCTTT. Its translation is CASSVLGIEAFF.

This clone was observed once. V gene TRBV7-2 combines with J gene TRBJ2-7; 7 bases align to TRBD1. Looked up from germline, CDR1 is SGHTA and CDR2 is FQGNSA. Losses at the gene ends were 1 base for V and 0 bases for J; bases not matched to a gene: 6. The CDR3 extends over 16 amino acids. The CDR3 bases are TGTGCCAGCAGCTTAGGACCGGGACAGAGCTCCTACGAGCAGTACTTC. This codes for CASSLGPGQSSYEQYF.

This clone was counted between two and nine times. The CDR3 loop reads CASSILWQSNQPQHF. The DNA of the CDR3 is TGTGCCAGTAGTATATTGTGGCAGAGCAATCAGCCCCAGCATTTT. The chain has TRBV19 and TRBJ1-5, with no clear D. Germline V gives CDR1 LNHDA, CDR2 SQIVND (reference sequence). The CDR3 spans 15 residues. The V gene lost 2 bases and the J gene lost 1 base, with 9 bases spanning the gap.

This chain uses TRBV5-5 with TRBJ2-5, with TRBD1 matching over 8 bases. V lost 1 base to trimming and J lost 5 bases; unmatched junction nucleotides: 13. The CDR3 is made up of 17 amino acids. Germline CDR1 is SGHKS and CDR2 is YYEKEE (reference sequence). In DNA form, the CDR3 reads TGTGCCAGCAGCTTGAGCATAACAGGGGGGAGTGGGGAGACCCAGTACTTC. Residues: CASSLSITGGSGETQYF.

The chain recombines TRBV5-1 with TRBJ2-3; 7 nucleotides agree with TRBD2. The CDR3 consists of 15 residues. Trimming removed 4 bases from V and 0 bases from J; junction bases left unmatched: 5. Germline V gene data show CDR1 as SGHRS and CDR2 as YFSETQ. The CDR3 DNA reads as TGCGCCAGCAGCCCCCGGACTAGAAGCACAGATACGCAGTATTTT. It translates to CASSPRTRSTDTQYF.

The CDR3 reads CASSQDKGGYGTDTQYF. The CDR3 DNA is TGCGCCAGCAGCCAAGATAAGGGGGGGTACGGCACAGATACGCAGTATTTT. This chain joins TRBV4-1 and TRBJ2-3, with D possibly matching TRBD2 (7 bases). Trimming stripped 0 bases from V and 1 base from J, with 14 bases between. From germline, CDR1 is MGHRA and CDR2 YSYEKL. The length of the CDR3 is 17 residues.

This chain connects TRBV30 to TRBJ2-7; D remains ambiguous. From germline, CDR1 is GTSNPN and CDR2 SVGIG (reference sequence). V shed 1 base and J shed 0 bases, with 4 bases lying between them. This CDR3 spans 12 amino acids. This CDR3 reads CAWSASSYEQYF. CDR3 in DNA: TGTGCCTGGAGTGCGAGCTCCTACGAGCAGTACTTC.

The chain couples TRBV7-2 to TRBJ2-1, with D hard to call. Germline assignment: CDR1 SGHTA and CDR2 FQGNSA. Trimming stripped 6 bases from V and 2 bases from J, with 14 bases between. The CDR3 consists of 15 residues. In nucleotides, the CDR3 is TGTGCCAGCAGAGTTTACGGCGCTACCTACAATGAGCAGTTCTTC. Translating it yields CASRVYGATYNEQFF.

The rearrangement joins TRBV10-2 to TRBJ1-5; D uncertain. Germline V lookup: CDR1 WSHSY, CDR2 SAAADI. CDR3 length equals 14 residues. The V gene lost 3 bases and the J gene lost 4 bases, with 10 bases spanning the gap. The CDR3 nucleotides read TGCGCCAGCAGTGAAGGCATCGGGAATCAGCCCCAGCATTTT. It specifies CASSEGIGNQPQHF.

The chain is built from TRBV6-1 and TRBJ2-2; TRBD1 agrees at 9 bases. CDR3 size: 16 residues. V lost 4 bases, J lost 4 bases, and 7 bases stayed unmatched. Germline V lookup: CDR1 MNHNS, CDR2 SASEGT. The CDR3 DNA reads TGTGCCAGCAGTGCTCTCGGGACAGGGACCACCGGGGAGCTGTTTTTT. Translated, it gives CASSALGTGTTGELFF.

Only one count was recorded for this clone. V gene TRBV6-1 combines with J gene TRBJ2-5; D not certain. CDR3 size: 15 residues. Germline assignment: CDR1 MNHNS and CDR2 SASEGT. V gave up 2 bases and J gave up 5 bases, with 15 bases separating them. The CDR3: CASSENAGYGETQYF. In DNA form, the CDR3 reads TGTGCCAGCAGTGAAAATGCAGGCTACGGGGAGACCCAGTACTTC.

This clone showed up just a few times. The rearrangement uses TRBV2 and TRBJ2-7; 8 nucleotides match TRBD1. Germline V gene sequence: CDR1 SNHLY, CDR2 FYNNEI. This CDR3 comprises 14 residues. J lost 0 bases, V lost 8 bases, and 6 bases had no gene match. CDR3 DNA sequence: TGTGCCAGCTCAGGGGGCCCAAGCTCCTACGAGCAGTACTTC. Translated: CASSGGPSSYEQYF. The whole variable domain, remainder taken from reference TRBV2 and TRBJ2-7, is EPEVTQTPSHQVTQMGQEVILRCVPISNHLYFYWYRQILGQKVEFLVSFYNNEISEKSEIFDDQFSVERPDGSNFTLKIRSTKLEDSAMYFCASSGGPSSYEQYFGPGTRLTVT.

V is TRBV7-6 and J is TRBJ1-6, with D unclear. CDR3 length: 13 amino acids. The V gene lost 2 bases and the J gene lost 10 bases, with 9 bases spanning the gap. The germline V gene encodes CDR1 SGHVS and CDR2 FNYEAQ. In DNA, the CDR3 is TGTGCCAGCAGCTTATCGCCCCGATCACCCCTCCACTTT. This gives the protein CASSLSPRSPLHF.

This clone is a singleton in its sample. The rearrangement joins TRBV18 to TRBJ2-1; tentative D call: TRBD2 (5 bases). Germline V gene lookup returns CDR1 KGHSH and CDR2 LQKENI. The CDR3 is 12 amino acids. V lost 5 bases and J 9 bases, leaving 11 bases between the germline ends. CDR3 protein: CASSSVGGEQFF. Here the CDR3 DNA reads TGTGCCAGCTCATCCGTCGGAGGTGAGCAGTTCTTC. The entire variable domain, with the rest obtained from reference TRBV18 and TRBJ2-1, is as follows: NAGVMQNPRHLVRRRGQEARLRCSPMKGHSHVYWYRQLPEEGLKFMVYLQKENIIDESGMPKERFSAEFPKEGPSILRIQQVVRGDSAAYFCASSSVGGEQFFGPGTRLTVL.

The chain uses TRBV19 and TRBJ2-7; perhaps TRBD2 as D (6 bases). Germline loops: CDR1 LNHDA, CDR2 SQIVND (reference sequence). V lost 0 bases, J lost 2 bases, and 17 bases lay in between. The CDR3 loop spans 17 amino acids. CDR3 DNA: TGTGCCAGTAGTATAGATCATGTTGGGAGGAAGGCCTACGAGCAGTACTTC. Translating gives CASSIDHVGRKAYEQYF.

This rearrangement joins TRBV11-2 to TRBJ1-1, with TRBD1 as a possible D gene (5 bases). The V end was cut by 1 base, the J end by 6 bases, with 12 bases between. The CDR3 contains 14 residues. The germline V gene has CDR1 SGHAT and CDR2 FQNNGV. The CDR3 DNA reads TGTGCCAGCAGCTTAGCAGGGTTGGGGGCTGAAGCTTTCTTT. It yields the protein CASSLAGLGAEAFF.